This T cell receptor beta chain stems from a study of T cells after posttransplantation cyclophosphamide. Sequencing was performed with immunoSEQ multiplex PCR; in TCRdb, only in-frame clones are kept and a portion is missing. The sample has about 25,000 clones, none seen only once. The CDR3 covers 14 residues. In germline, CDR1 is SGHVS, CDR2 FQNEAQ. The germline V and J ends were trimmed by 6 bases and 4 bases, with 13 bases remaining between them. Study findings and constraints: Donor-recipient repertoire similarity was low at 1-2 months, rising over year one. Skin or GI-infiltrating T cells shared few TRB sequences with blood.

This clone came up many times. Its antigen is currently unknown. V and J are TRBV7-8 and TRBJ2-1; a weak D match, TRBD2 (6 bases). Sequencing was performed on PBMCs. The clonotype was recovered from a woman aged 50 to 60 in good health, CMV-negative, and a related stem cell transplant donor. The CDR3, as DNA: TGTGCCAGCAGGCGCGGGACGTTATACAATGAGCAGTTCTTC. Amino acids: CASRRGTLYNEQFF.